This T cell receptor (beta chain) came from a study of Ad26.COV2.S vaccination and SARS-CoV-2 variants. Generated by immunoSEQ multiplex PCR, the TCRdb table keeps only in-frame clones and is missing some. The sample lists under 150,000 clones, 86% occurring once. This clone is a singleton in its sample. This CDR3 has 18 amino acids. The trim removed 8 bases at V and 0 bases at J, leaving 15 bases unmatched. The germline V gene has CDR1 WSHSY and CDR2 SAAADI. The chain couples TRBV10-2 to TRBJ2-5; 10 bases align to TRBD1. The sample was peripheral blood, taken after recovery from COVID-19. This TCR was recovered from a human donor who had recovered from COVID-19. DNA of the CDR3: TGCGCCAGCCTCGACAGGGGGCTGGTCGCGGGCTACCAAGAGACCCAGTACTTC. Translated, it gives CASLDRGLVAGYQETQYF.